The rows below give T cell receptor beta chains drawn from one sample of a study of T cells in Graves' hyperthyroidism and ophthalmopathy. TCRdb called the multiplex PCR reads again in MiXCR, with one record for every CDR3 protein. Of around 620,000 distinct CDR3 sequences listed, around 14% are singletons. The sequencing sample was made of blood. These TCRs come from a woman younger than 30 with Graves' ophthalmopathy. Each CDR3 is given with its conserved first and last residue. D genes are given only for firm matches.

J gene: TRBJ2-7; V gene: TRBV5-1; D gene: TRBD2; CDR3 length: 16; CDR3 protein: CASSPGQGLAIYEQYF
J gene: TRBJ2-3; V gene: TRBV27; D gene: NA; CDR3 length: 16; CDR3 protein: CASSLARGLSTDTQYF
J gene: TRBJ2-1; V gene: TRBV11-2; D gene: TRBD2; CDR3 length: 14; CDR3 protein: CASSFLAGYNEQFF
J gene: TRBJ2-1; V gene: TRBV19; D gene: TRBD2; CDR3 length: 15; CDR3 protein: CASSLTSGRAGEQFF
J gene: TRBJ1-4; V gene: TRBV6-1; D gene: TRBD1; CDR3 length: 14; CDR3 protein: CASSEQGVWGKLFF
J gene: TRBJ2-7; V gene: TRBV7-8; D gene: TRBD2; CDR3 length: 16; CDR3 protein: CASSRSPSGRYDEQYF
J gene: TRBJ2-5; V gene: TRBV12-3/TRBV12-4; D gene: NA; CDR3 length: 14; CDR3 protein: CASSLRLAGETQYF
J gene: TRBJ2-7; V gene: TRBV7-6; D gene: TRBD2; CDR3 length: 12; CDR3 protein: CASTGWEGEQYF
J gene: TRBJ2-1; V gene: TRBV28; D gene: NA; CDR3 length: 14; CDR3 protein: CASSLRGGYNEQFF
J gene: TRBJ2-3; V gene: TRBV28; D gene: TRBD1; CDR3 length: 14; CDR3 protein: CASSPGTDTDTQYF
J gene: TRBJ2-7; V gene: TRBV2; D gene: NA; CDR3 length: 15; CDR3 protein: CASSEQAVRSYEQYF
J gene: TRBJ2-1; V gene: TRBV7-9; D gene: TRBD2; CDR3 length: 14; CDR3 protein: CASSSSGRSNEQFF
J gene: TRBJ2-5; V gene: TRBV28; D gene: TRBD2; CDR3 length: 20; CDR3 protein: CASSSRYILLAGLGRETQYF
J gene: TRBJ2-3; V gene: TRBV5-1; D gene: NA; CDR3 length: 16; CDR3 protein: CASSPGVAGFADTQYF
J gene: TRBJ1-4; V gene: TRBV11-2; D gene: TRBD1; CDR3 length: 13; CDR3 protein: CAIGGGGYEKLFF
J gene: TRBJ2-1; V gene: TRBV7-9; D gene: NA; CDR3 length: 14; CDR3 protein: CASSRDPSYNEQFF
J gene: TRBJ2-7; V gene: TRBV3-1; D gene: TRBD1; CDR3 length: 13; CDR3 protein: CASSLFRGREQYF
J gene: TRBJ1-4; V gene: TRBV29-1; D gene: NA; CDR3 length: 16; CDR3 protein: CSVEDLGGATNEKLFF
J gene: TRBJ2-1; V gene: TRBV20-1; D gene: TRBD2; CDR3 length: 14; CDR3 protein: CSATDSGSANEQFF
J gene: TRBJ2-3; V gene: TRBV2; D gene: NA; CDR3 length: 14; CDR3 protein: CASSEFGFADTQYF
J gene: TRBJ2-1; V gene: TRBV19; D gene: NA; CDR3 length: 12; CDR3 protein: CASSIGRDEQFF
J gene: TRBJ2-7; V gene: TRBV10-3; D gene: TRBD1; CDR3 length: 14; CDR3 protein: CAITNDRATYEQYF
J gene: TRBJ2-7; V gene: TRBV7-7; D gene: TRBD1; CDR3 length: 14; CDR3 protein: CASSPGTGSHEQYF
J gene: TRBJ2-5; V gene: TRBV28; D gene: TRBD1; CDR3 length: 15; CDR3 protein: CASSLRTGVQETQYF
J gene: TRBJ2-1; V gene: TRBV12-3/TRBV12-4; D gene: TRBD2; CDR3 length: 15; CDR3 protein: CASSPLTSASVKQFF
J gene: TRBJ2-7; V gene: TRBV29-1; D gene: TRBD1; CDR3 length: 13; CDR3 protein: CSALPGTGDEQYF
J gene: TRBJ2-2; V gene: TRBV7-8; D gene: NA; CDR3 length: 16; CDR3 protein: CASSPPGDGGTGELFF
J gene: TRBJ2-1; V gene: TRBV20-1; D gene: NA; CDR3 length: 14; CDR3 protein: CSASRGALGDEQFF
J gene: TRBJ2-1; V gene: TRBV27; D gene: NA; CDR3 length: 16; CDR3 protein: CASSVKRYPVANEQFF